This TCR beta chain stems from a study of cytomegalovirus exposure and HLA in healthy donors (TCRdb year 2017). At the level of the whole study: An earlier analysis of 587 of the donors reported under 300 Gb of sequence data and around 100 million unique TCR beta sequences obtained from about 180 million T cells. To decide whether each TCR beta V gene segment behaved as functional or pseudogenic, an earlier analysis of nearly 600 of the donors relied on high-throughput TCR beta sequencing. Roughly 300 gigabases of sequencing data and 70 million to 100 million unique TCR sequences were included in an early release covering 500 to 750 HLA-typed donors. The study aimed to test whether cataloging public T cell receptors could reveal signatures of past pathogen exposure. High-throughput TCR immunosequencing, statistical association of individual TCRs with disease status, and machine learning were combined to predict cytomegalovirus infection status. A later genetic analysis took genome-wide SNP genotypes for about three fifths of the roughly 670 donors and used that subset as a discovery cohort. HLA typing included class I and class II loci at four-digit resolution. Donor age, sex, ethnicity and CMV serostatus were collected together with the repertoire data. The genetic ancestry cluster associated with self-reported Caucasian donors included over 65% of the roughly 410 genotyped donors. On average, 235,054 unique TCR beta nucleotide sequences were sequenced per donor among 398 genotyped donors of the cohort, with 15% to 20% of those sequences being non-productive. Using immunosequencing, the study profiled T cell repertoires from 500 to 800 subjects and related those repertoires to cytomegalovirus serostatus. Roughly five DR-DQ haplotypes were handled as single units for association and clustering because linkage in the cohort was strong. The number of donors typed differed by locus, with roughly 620-640 for A, B, C, DRB1 and DQB1, more than 500 for DQA1, 600 to 610 for DPA1, and around 430 for DPB1. Every discovery cohort repertoire had been produced on one sequencing platform. Rather than drawing on any new phenotypic data, the later analysis identified candidate immune exposures from TCR beta sequences and the way those sequences occurred across donors. In addition to the first cohort of 666 subjects, a separate validation cohort of under 150 different subjects was used. To study patterns of TCR occurrence, a later analysis re-analyzed previously published TCR beta repertoires from 550 to 800 donors and added high-resolution HLA genotyping.

From cysteine to phenylalanine, the CDR3 is 15 amino acids long. CDR3 DNA only is kept here, 45 bases in frame from base 1. V is reduced by 1 base and J by 2 bases, leaving a spacing of 11 bases between them. From the germline V gene (reference sequence), CDR1 is LNHDA and CDR2 is SQIVND. In total, around 600 healthy bone marrow donors made up the cohort. Cohort members were all nominally healthy when sampled, although unrecorded immune exposures were likely present. The donor was CMV seronegative and was included in the group of hundreds of seronegative cohort members. A peripheral blood sample was collected from each donor, and TCR beta sequencing was performed on peripheral blood mononuclear cells. The Qiagen DNeasy Blood Extraction Kit was used to extract genomic DNA from the blood cell samples. The protocol used for the library was the immunoSEQ multiplex PCR assay. A mixture of 60 forward primers for TCR Vbeta segments and 13 reverse primers for TCR Jbeta segments was used in the multiplex PCR. Amplification of the CDR3 region of rearranged TCR beta genes was performed with a multiplex PCR assay on genomic DNA. Amplified TCR beta libraries were sequenced as 87-base-pair reads on the Illumina HiSeq System. In the paper's pipeline: In a later analysis, some 80 million unique TCR beta chains were counted across the approximately 640 repertoires, and around 10 million of these chains were shared by at least two donors. Raw reads were error-corrected and collapsed into unique sequences by a nearest-neighbor algorithm in which closely related sequences were merged to remove PCR and sequencing errors. CDR3 sequences were aligned to IMGT reference sequences to assign V, D and J gene segments. For a sequence to be retained, a match of at least six nucleotides to both a V gene segment and a J gene segment was required. A rearrangement counted as productive if the CDR3 had no stop codons and remained in frame with V and J, and every other rearrangement counted as non-productive. Following IMGT convention, CDR3 was defined as the stretch from the second conserved V-encoded cysteine to the conserved J-encoded phenylalanine. The earlier analysis of approximately 500 of the donors excluded sequences that lacked an unambiguous match to a single V gene segment. An earlier analysis of 450 to 650 of the donors called V segments functional above 56.7% productive rearrangements and segregating when the between-donor standard deviation exceeded 5%. A statistical classification framework was built to diagnose cytomegalovirus status from the catalog of TCR beta chain sequences. In a later analysis, V and J genes were assigned by comparing TCR nucleotide sequences against IMGT/GENE-DB human TR gene sequences. Using the TCRdist pipeline, a later analysis assigned CDR3 sequences along with most-parsimonious VDJ recombination scenarios. In a later analysis, each TCR beta chain was defined by its CDR3 amino acid sequence together with its V-gene family, and reads lacking a unique V-gene family were excluded. A later analysis removed 592 highly shared, low-generation-probability nucleotide sequences to deal with suspected cross-contamination and a sequencing artifact. In a later analysis, a clonal expansion index for each public chain was calculated from normalized within-repertoire ranks of inferred template counts. In a later analysis, generation probabilities were computed with a VDJ recombination model fitted to out-of-frame rearrangements, and the resulting probabilities were checked against IGoR. In a later analysis, hypergeometric tests were used to score TCR-TCR, TCR-HLA and TCR-CMV co-occurrence, with a repertoire-size bias correction applied to TCR pairs. To estimate false discovery rates, a later analysis permuted the HLA or CMV assignments 20 times. In a later analysis, co-occurring TCRs were grouped using DBSCAN, and TCRdist sequence similarity was added for clustering within HLA-allele-positive subsets. Repertoires with fewer than 30,000 or more than 120,000 public chains, plus five repertoires with anomalous nucleotide sharing, were excluded from co-occurrence clustering. What TCRdb holds here is the immuneACCESS table cut down to in-frame rearrangements. Part of the clones is not present; checked against another copy, under half of the missing clones reflect an unresolved V gene, and the others are unexplained. V, J and clone size were drawn from that table, and D and trimming were deduced from the DNA. The sample yields some 150,000 clones; 82% were counted once. Roughly 3.4% of the sample comes from the top ten.

Here is what the overall study found, with its caveats: Because HLA typing was missing for some donors at each locus, association tests included only the typed subset. In both the original and validation cohorts, the classifier was reported to diagnose cytomegalovirus status with high specificity and sensitivity. Most TCR sequences were seen in very few donors, while some public TCRs were found in many individuals. A group of highly shared sequence variants was considered likely to be a technical artifact of the sequencing pipeline. In a later genetic analysis, fewer N-insertions in productive TCRs were reported among donors in an Asian-associated ancestry cluster than the roughly 640-donor mean. Specific HLA alleles were associated with roughly 17,000 TCR beta sequences at a false discovery rate of 0.05 in a later analysis. A further reported finding was that TCR beta sequences accurately predicted the HLA-A and HLA-B alleles for most subjects in the first cohort. Broadly in line with IMGT annotations, most TCR beta V segments showed up in productive rearrangements about 87% or about 30% of the time in an earlier analysis of approximately 600 of the donors. The authors suggested that the approach could potentially be extended to other disease states and immunological phenotypes. For the cohort, immune exposure information was limited to CMV serostatus. In a later analysis, HLA-associated TCR beta chains showed more clonal expansion and lower generation probabilities than non-associated chains that were equally common. A later analysis reported that several top co-occurrence clusters appeared linked to parvovirus B19, influenza, CMV and Epstein-Barr virus. In this cohort, only TCR beta chains were sequenced, and detectable features were limited by the absence of alpha or paired-chain data. A later analysis found that TCR association rates varied across HLA loci, with DRB1 alleles showing the most associated TCRs and HLA-C alleles the fewest. A later genetic analysis associated a missense DCLRE1C variant with V-gene and J-gene trimming of TCR beta chains, and an independent cohort replicated the association. The 87-base-pair reads could not distinguish some IMGT-functional V segments, including TRBV6-2 and TRBV6-3, so those segments were excluded. The study gave a list of roughly 150 TCR beta chains associated with cytomegalovirus. Roughly uniform sequencing depth across donors was assumed in presence/absence analyses, although this assumption may not hold. In vitro tests confirmed that a few of the cytomegalovirus-associated TCR beta chains recognize cytomegalovirus antigens. Because counts were too low, around 17 rarely observed V segments, including chromosome 9 orphons, were left out of the earlier analysis of about 500 of the donors. Most CMV-associated TCR beta chains appeared to be HLA-restricted in a later analysis, and the HLA associations seemed to be driven largely by CMV exposure. Strong co-occurrence of HLA alleles, especially DR and DQ, made assigning TCR associations to individual alleles difficult. Correlated functional status among segregating V segments might reflect linkage disequilibrium, but an unknown experimental factor could not be ruled out.

Note on this clone: Its specific antigen is unknown. Nothing much larger sits one base from this clone, and base qualities are not available.

Recombination linked TRBV19 to TRBJ1-1; a weak D assignment points to TRBD1 (5 bases agree). The sample comprised PBMCs. The source is a male donor in good health and CMV-seronegative. The CDR3 is CASSIADIINTEAFF. The base sequence is TGTGCCAGTAGTATAGCGGACATCATAAACACTGAAGCTTTCTTT.